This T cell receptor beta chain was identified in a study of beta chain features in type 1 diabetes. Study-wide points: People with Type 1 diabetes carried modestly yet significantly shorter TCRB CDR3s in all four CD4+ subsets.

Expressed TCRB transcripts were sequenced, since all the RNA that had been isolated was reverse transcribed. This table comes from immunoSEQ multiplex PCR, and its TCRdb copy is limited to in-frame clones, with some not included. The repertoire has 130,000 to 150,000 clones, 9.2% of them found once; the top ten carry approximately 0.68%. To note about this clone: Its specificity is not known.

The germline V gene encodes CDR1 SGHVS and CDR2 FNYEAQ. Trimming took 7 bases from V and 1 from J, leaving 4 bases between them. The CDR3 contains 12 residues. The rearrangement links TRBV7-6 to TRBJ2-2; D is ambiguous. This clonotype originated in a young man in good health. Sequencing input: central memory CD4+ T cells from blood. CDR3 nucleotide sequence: TGTGCCAGCAACAAGAACACCGGGGAGCTGTTTTTT. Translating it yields CASNKNTGELFF. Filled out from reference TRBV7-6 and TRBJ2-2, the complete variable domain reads GAGVSQSPRYKVTKRGQDVALRCDPISGHVSLYWYRQALGQGPEFLTYFNYEAQQDKSGLPNDRFSAERPEGSISTLTIQRTEQRDSAMYRCASNKNTGELFFGEGSRLTVL.